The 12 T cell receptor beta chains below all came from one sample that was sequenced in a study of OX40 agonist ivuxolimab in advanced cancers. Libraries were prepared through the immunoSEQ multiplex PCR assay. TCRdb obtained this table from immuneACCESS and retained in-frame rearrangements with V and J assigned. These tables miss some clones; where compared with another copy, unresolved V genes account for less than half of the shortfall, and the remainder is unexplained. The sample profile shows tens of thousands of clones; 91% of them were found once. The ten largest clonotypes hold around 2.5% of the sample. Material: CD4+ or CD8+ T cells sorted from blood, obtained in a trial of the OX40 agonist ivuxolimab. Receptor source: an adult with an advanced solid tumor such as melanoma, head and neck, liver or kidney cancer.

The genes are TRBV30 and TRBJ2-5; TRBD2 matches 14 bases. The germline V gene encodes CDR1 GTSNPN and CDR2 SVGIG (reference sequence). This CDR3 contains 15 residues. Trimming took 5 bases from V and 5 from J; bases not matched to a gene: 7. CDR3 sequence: CAWGAGLAGAETQYF. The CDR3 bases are TGTGCCTGGGGGGCGGGACTAGCGGGAGCGGAGACCCAGTACTTC.

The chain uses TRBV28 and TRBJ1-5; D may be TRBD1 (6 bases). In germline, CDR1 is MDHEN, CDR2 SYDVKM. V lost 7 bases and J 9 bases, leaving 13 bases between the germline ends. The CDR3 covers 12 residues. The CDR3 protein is CASTPGQRPQHF. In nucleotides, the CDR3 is TGTGCCAGCACCCCCGGACAGCGGCCCCAGCATTTT.

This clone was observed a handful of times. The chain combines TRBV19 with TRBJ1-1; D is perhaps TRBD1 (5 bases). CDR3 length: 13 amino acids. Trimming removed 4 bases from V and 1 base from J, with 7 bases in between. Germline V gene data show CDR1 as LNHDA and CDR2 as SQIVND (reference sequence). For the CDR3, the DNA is TGTGCCAGTAGTAGCACAGGGAACACTGAAGCTTTCTTT. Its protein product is CASSSTGNTEAFF.

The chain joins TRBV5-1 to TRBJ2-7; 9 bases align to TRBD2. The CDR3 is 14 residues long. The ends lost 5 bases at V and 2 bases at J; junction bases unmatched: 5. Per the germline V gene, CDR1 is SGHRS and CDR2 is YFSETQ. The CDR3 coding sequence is TGCGCCAGCAGAGCTAGCGGGACAGCCTACGAGCAGTACTTC. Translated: CASRASGTAYEQYF.

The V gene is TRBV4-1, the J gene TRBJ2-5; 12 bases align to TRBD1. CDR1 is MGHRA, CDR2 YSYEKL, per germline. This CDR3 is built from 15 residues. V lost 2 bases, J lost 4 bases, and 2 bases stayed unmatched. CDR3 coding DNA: TGCGCCAGCAGCCAACCGGGACAGGGGGCAGAGACCCAGTACTTC. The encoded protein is CASSQPGQGAETQYF.

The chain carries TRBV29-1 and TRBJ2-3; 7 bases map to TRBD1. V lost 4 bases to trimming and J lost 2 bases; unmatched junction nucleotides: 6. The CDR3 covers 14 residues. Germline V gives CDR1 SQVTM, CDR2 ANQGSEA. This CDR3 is CSVVQTGLTDTQYF. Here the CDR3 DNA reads TGCAGCGTTGTACAGACAGGGCTCACAGATACGCAGTATTTT.

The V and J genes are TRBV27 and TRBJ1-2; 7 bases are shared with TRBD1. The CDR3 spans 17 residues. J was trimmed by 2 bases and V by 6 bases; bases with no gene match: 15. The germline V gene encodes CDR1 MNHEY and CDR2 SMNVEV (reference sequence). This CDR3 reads CASRYLVPGGANYGYTF. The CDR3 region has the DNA TGTGCCAGCAGATATTTGGTCCCAGGGGGAGCGAACTATGGCTACACCTTC.

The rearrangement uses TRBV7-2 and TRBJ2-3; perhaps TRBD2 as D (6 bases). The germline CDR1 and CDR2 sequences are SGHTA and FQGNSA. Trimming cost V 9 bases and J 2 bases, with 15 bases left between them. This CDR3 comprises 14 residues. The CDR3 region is CASQAGVYTDTQYF. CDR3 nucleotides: TGTGCCAGTCAAGCGGGCGTCTACACAGATACGCAGTATTTT.

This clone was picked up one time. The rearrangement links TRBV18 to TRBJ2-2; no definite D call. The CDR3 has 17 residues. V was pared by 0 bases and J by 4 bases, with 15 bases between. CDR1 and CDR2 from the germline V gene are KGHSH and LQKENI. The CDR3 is CASSPPGGIPSTGELFF. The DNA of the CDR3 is TGTGCCAGCTCACCACCGGGTGGGATCCCCAGCACCGGGGAGCTGTTTTTT. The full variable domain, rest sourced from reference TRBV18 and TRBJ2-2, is NAGVMQNPRHLVRRRGQEARLRCSPMKGHSHVYWYRQLPEEGLKFMVYLQKENIIDESGMPKERFSAEFPKEGPSILRIQQVVRGDSAAYFCASSPPGGIPSTGELFFGEGSRLTVL.

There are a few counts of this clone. In DNA form, the CDR3 reads TGCGCCAGCAGGTTCACAGGGGGCGCGGGGGAGACCCAGTACTTC. It specifies CASRFTGGAGETQYF. The genes are TRBV4-1 and TRBJ2-5, with TRBD1 matching 9 bases. CDR3 length: 15 residues. From germline, CDR1 is MGHRA and CDR2 YSYEKL. The trim removed 6 bases at V and 5 bases at J, leaving 10 bases unmatched.

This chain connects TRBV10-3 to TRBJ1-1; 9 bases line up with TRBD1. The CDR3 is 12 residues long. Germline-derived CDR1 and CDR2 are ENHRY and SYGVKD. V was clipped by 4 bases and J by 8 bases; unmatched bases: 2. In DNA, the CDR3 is TGTGCCATCAGTGGACAGGGGGTGGAAGCTTTCTTT. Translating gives CAISGQGVEAFF.

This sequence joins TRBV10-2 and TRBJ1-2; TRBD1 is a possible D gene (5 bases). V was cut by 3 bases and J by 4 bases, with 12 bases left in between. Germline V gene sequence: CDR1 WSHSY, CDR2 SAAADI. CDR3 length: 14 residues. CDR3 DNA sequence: TGCGCCAGCAGTGAAGGGGTCGGGAGCTATGGCTACACCTTC. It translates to CASSEGVGSYGYTF.